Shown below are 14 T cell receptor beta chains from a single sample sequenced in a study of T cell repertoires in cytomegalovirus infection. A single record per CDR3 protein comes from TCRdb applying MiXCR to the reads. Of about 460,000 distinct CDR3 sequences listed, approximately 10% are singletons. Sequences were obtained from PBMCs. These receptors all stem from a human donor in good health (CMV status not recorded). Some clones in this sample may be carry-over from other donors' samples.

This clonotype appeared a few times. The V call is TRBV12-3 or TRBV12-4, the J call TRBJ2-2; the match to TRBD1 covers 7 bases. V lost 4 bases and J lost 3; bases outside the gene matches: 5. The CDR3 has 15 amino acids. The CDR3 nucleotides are TGTGCCAGCAGTTCCCGGGACAGTTACACCGGGGAGCTGTTTTTT. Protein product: CASSSRDSYTGELFF.

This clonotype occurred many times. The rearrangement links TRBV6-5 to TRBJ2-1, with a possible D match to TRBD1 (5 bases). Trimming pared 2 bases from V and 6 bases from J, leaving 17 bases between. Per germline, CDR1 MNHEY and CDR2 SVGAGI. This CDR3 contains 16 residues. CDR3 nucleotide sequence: TGTGCCAGCAGTTACGTGGTGCAGGGAAAAGGCAATGAGCAGTTCTTC. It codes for CASSYVVQGKGNEQFF.

CDR3 amino acids: CSAGAGSRVRDEQYF. The CDR3 nucleotides are TGCAGTGCTGGGGCCGGGTCTCGGGTTCGTGACGAGCAGTACTTC. This chain joins TRBV20-1 and TRBJ2-7; D may be TRBD1 (5 bases). The CDR3 sequence is 15 residues long. Trimming pared 5 bases from V and 5 bases from J, leaving 22 bases between. The germline CDR1 and CDR2 sequences are DFQATT and SNEGSKA (reference sequence).

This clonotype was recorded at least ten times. The CDR3 DNA reads TGTGCCACCAGTGGACAGGGAGTACACCAGCCCCAGCATTTT. It translates to CATSGQGVHQPQHF. V is TRBV24-1 and J is TRBJ1-5; 7 bases line up with TRBD1. The CDR3 covers 14 residues. Germline assignment: CDR1 KGHDR and CDR2 SFDVKD. With V trimmed by 5 bases and J by 7 bases, 7 bases remained unmatched.

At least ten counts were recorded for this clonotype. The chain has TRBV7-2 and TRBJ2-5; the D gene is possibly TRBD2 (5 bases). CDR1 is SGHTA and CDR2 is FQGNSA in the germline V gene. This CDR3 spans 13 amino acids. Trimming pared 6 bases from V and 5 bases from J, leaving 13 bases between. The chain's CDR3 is CASRGESGETQYF. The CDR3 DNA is TGTGCCAGCAGAGGAGAGTCGGGGGAGACCCAGTACTTC.

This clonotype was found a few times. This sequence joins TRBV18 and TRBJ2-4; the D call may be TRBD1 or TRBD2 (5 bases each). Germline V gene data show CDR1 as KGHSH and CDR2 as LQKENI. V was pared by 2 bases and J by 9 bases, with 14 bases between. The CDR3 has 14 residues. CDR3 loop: CASSPGLGGSIQYF. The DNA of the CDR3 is TGTGCCAGCTCACCAGGGCTTGGGGGAAGCATTCAGTACTTC.

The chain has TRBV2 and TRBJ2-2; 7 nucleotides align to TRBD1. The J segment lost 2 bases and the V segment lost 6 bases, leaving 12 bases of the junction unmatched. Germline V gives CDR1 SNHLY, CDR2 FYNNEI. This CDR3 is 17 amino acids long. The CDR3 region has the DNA TGTGCCAGCAGGCGAGGGTCGTCAGGGGGAAACACCGGGGAGCTGTTTTTT. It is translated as CASRRGSSGGNTGELFF. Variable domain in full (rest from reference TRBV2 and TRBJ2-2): EPEVTQTPSHQVTQMGQEVILRCVPISNHLYFYWYRQILGQKVEFLVSFYNNEISEKSEIFDDQFSVERPDGSNFTLKIRSTKLEDSAMYFCASRRGSSGGNTGELFFGEGSRLTVL.

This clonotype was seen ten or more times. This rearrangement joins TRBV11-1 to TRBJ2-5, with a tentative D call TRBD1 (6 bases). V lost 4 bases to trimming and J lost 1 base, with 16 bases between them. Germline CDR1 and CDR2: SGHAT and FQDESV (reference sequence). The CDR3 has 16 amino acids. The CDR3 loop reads CASSYRTARIQETQYF. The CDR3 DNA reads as TGTGCCAGCAGCTACCGGACAGCCCGGATCCAAGAGACCCAGTACTTC.

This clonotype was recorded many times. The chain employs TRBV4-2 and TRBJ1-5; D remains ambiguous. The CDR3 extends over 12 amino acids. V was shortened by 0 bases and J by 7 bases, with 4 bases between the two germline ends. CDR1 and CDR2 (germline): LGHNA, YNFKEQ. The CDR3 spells CASSQDRQPQHF. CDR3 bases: TGTGCCAGCAGCCAAGATAGGCAGCCCCAGCATTTT.

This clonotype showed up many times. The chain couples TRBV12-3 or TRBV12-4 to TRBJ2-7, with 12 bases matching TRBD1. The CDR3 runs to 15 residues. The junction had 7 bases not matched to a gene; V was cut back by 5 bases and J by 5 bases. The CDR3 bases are TGTGCCAGCAGTAAATCGGGACAGGGGGCCCACGAGCAGTACTTC. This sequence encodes CASSKSGQGAHEQYF.

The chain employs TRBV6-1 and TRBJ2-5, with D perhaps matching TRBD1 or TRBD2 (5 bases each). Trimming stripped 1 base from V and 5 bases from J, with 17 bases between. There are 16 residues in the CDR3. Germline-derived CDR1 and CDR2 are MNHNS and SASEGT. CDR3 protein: CASSEVGTVDLETQYF. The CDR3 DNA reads TGTGCCAGCAGTGAAGTGGGGACCGTGGATCTTGAGACCCAGTACTTC.

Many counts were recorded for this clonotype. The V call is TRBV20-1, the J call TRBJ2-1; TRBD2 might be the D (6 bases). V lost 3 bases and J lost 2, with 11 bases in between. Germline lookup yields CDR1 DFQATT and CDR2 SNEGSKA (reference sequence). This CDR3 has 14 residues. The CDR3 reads CSASGGKTYNEQFF. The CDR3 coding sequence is TGCAGTGCTAGTGGCGGGAAAACCTACAATGAGCAGTTCTTC.

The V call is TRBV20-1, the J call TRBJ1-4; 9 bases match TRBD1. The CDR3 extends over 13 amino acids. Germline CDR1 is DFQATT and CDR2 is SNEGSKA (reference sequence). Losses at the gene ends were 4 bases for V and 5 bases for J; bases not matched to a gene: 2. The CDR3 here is CSAKTGGNEKLFF. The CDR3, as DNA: TGCAGTGCTAAGACAGGGGGGAATGAAAAACTGTTTTTT.

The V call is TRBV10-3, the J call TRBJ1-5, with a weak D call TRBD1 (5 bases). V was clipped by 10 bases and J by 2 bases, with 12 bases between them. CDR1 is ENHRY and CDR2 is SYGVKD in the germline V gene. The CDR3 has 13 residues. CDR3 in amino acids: CATSGIGNQPQHF. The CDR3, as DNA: TGTGCCACCTCAGGGATTGGCAATCAGCCCCAGCATTTT.